This record concerns one TCR beta chain sequence. This clone was picked up one time. No antigen is known for it. No much larger clone exists at a distance of one base, and base qualities are not known. These data originate in a study of CD8+ T cells in alopecia areata (dated by TCRdb to between 2017 and 2018). General notes on the study: The study used high-throughput TCRbeta sequencing to examine T cell clonal expansion in alopecia areata, in both the C3H/HeJ mouse model and human patients. RNA was extracted with the PAXgene miRNA kit for fixed scalp, the miRNeasy kit for PBMCs, and the RNeasy kit for mouse skin. On the human side, TCRbeta sequencing was run on scalp tissue and on sorted CD4+ and CD8+ peripheral blood T cells from healthy controls and from alopecia areata patients with either patchy or totalis/universalis disease. Scalp clonality was compared among normal scalp (n=4), patchy alopecia areata scalp (n=8), and alopecia totalis/universalis scalp (n=8). Amplification of TCRbeta CDR3 regions was done by immunoSEQ multiplex PCR using 35 Vbeta forward primers and 13 Jbeta reverse primers.

Relative to germline, V is 0 bases shorter and J is 6 bases shorter, with 8 bases between their ends. The CDR3 measures 13 amino acids from cysteine to phenylalanine. Only the CDR3 DNA stays, 39 bases, in frame from base 1. Via the germline V gene (reference sequence), CDR1 is MNHNY and CDR2 SVGAGI. To prepare the library, the immunoSEQ multiplex PCR assay was applied. To provide template for TCR sequencing, every sample had RNA extracted and reverse transcribed into cDNA. SuperScript III was used to make first-strand cDNA, primed with a 2:1 mix of oligo-dT and random hexamers. A synthetic immune receptor repertoire was used to assess amplification bias, and residual bias was removed computationally. From the authors' description of their analysis: Raw reads were preprocessed to remove errors, and CDR3 was defined by IMGT conventions from the conserved cysteine to phenylalanine. Clonality was calculated as 1 minus Shannon entropy normalized by log2 of the number of productive unique TCRs. Whether scalp clones were CD4 or CD8 was inferred by matching scalp TCRbeta sequences against CD4 and CD8 repertoires sorted from blood. TCRdb took over this immuneACCESS table, retaining in-frame rearrangements with V and J assigned. Such tables are incomplete; in checked studies, under half of the missing clones stem from an unresolved V gene, and the remainder is unexplained. V and J calls and clone size are as listed in that table; D and trimming were resolved from the DNA. For this sample the table gives 150,000 or so clones, of which around 55% were detected only once. The ten largest clones take up less than 5% of the sample.

Paper-wide results and their limitations: Compared with normal scalp, lesional scalp, particularly in alopecia totalis/universalis, had higher clonality and more expanded CD8+ clones, which suggests antigenic drive. Scalp TCR repertoire analysis is complicated because resident alphabeta T cells in normal human skin are also sequenced, whereas mouse skin is dominated by gammadelta T cells. TCR sequences shared between patients were less clear than in mice, possibly partly because of HLA diversity in the patient population.

PBMCs were isolated by density centrifugation and stained for CD3, CD4 and CD8, and CD4+ and CD8+ T cells were sorted on a FACSAria. Scalp biopsies and blood samples were provided by unaffected controls. The V gene is TRBV6-6 and the J gene is TRBJ1-2; a tentative D call is TRBD1 (5 bases match). Sequenced input: CD4+ T cells sorted from blood. The clonotype was recovered from a human donor in good health. The nucleotides are TGTGCCAGCAGTTACTCAGGGGACGATGGCTACACCTTC. It codes for CASSYSGDDGYTF.